The 20 T cell receptor beta chains presented below share a single source sample, sequenced in a study of blood T cell repertoires in COVID-19. The protocol was immunoSEQ multiplex PCR, while the TCRdb copy is restricted to in-frame clones and leaves out a portion. The top ten hold 0.95% to 1.5% of the sample, which has a few hundred thousand clones, 80% to 90% seen once. Sequenced sample: PBMCs or T cells enriched from blood (not recorded which). The receptors come from a man aged 30 to 39 who had recovered from COVID-19.

This chain joins TRBV5-6 and TRBJ2-3; 7 bases match TRBD1. CDR1 is SGHDT and CDR2 is YYEEEE in the germline V gene. The J segment lost 2 bases and the V segment lost 2 bases, leaving 5 bases of the junction unmatched. CDR3 length: 15 amino acids. The CDR3 spells CASSFGQGDTDTQYF. The CDR3 nucleotides are TGTGCCAGCAGCTTCGGCCAGGGGGACACAGATACGCAGTATTTT.

This clone has a handful of counts. The chain links TRBV4-3 to TRBJ1-3; the D gene is possibly TRBD1 (5 bases). The germline CDR1 and CDR2 sequences are LGHNA and YSLEER. The CDR3 has 16 amino acids. Deletions cut 0 bases from V and 4 bases from J, with 13 bases between. As DNA, the CDR3 is TGCGCCAGCAGCCAAGATTTCGGGGGGATCGGAAACACCATATATTTT. Its translation: CASSQDFGGIGNTIYF.

The rearrangement links TRBV29-1 to TRBJ2-7; 11 bases line up with TRBD1. The V segment lost 5 bases and the J segment 3 bases; nucleotides outside the gene matches: 3. Germline assignment: CDR1 SQVTM and CDR2 ANQGSEA. This CDR3 spans 13 amino acids. CDR3 coding DNA: TGCAGCGTTCCCGGGACAGGGGGCTACGAGCAGTACTTC. Protein product: CSVPGTGGYEQYF.

The V and J genes are TRBV30 and TRBJ2-7; TRBD1 matches 10 bases. V was clipped by 5 bases and J by 0 bases; unmatched bases: 1. CDR1 GTSNPN and CDR2 SVGIG come from the germline V gene (reference sequence). There are 13 residues in the CDR3. The CDR3 protein is CAWGQGVSYEQYF. For the CDR3, the DNA is TGTGCCTGGGGACAGGGGGTCTCCTACGAGCAGTACTTC. Full variable domain (outside the CDR3, taken from reference TRBV30 and TRBJ2-7): SQTIHQWPATLVQPVGSPLSLECTVEGTSNPNLYWYRQAAGRGLQLLFYSVGIGQISSEVPQNLSASRPQDRQFILSSKKLLLSDSGFYLCAWGQGVSYEQYFGPGTRLTVT.

This sequence joins TRBV19 and TRBJ2-5; the D gene is possibly TRBD2 (6 bases). Per germline, CDR1 LNHDA and CDR2 SQIVND (reference sequence). The CDR3 has 15 amino acids. V was shortened by 1 base and J by 2 bases, with 11 bases between the two germline ends. In nucleotides, the CDR3 is TGTGCCAGTAGTATAGGGGACTTTCGACAAGAGACCCAGTACTTC. Protein: CASSIGDFRQETQYF.

This clone showed up just a few times. This chain joins TRBV19 and TRBJ1-2; 7 bases align to TRBD1. The CDR3 runs 15 residues. In germline, CDR1 is LNHDA, CDR2 SQIVND (reference sequence). After removal of 5 bases from V and 6 bases from J, the junction contained 12 bases not matched to a gene. In nucleotides, the CDR3 is TGTGCCAGTAGTGTGGGACAGTCAACCTACGATGGCTACACCTTC. Its protein product is CASSVGQSTYDGYTF.

The V and J genes are TRBV5-6 and TRBJ2-1; 7 nucleotides agree with TRBD2. The ends lost 0 bases at V and 5 bases at J; junction bases unmatched: 5. CDR1 and CDR2 (germline): SGHDT, YYEEEE. The CDR3 length is 15 residues. The CDR3 loop is CASSLEWLADNEQFF. The CDR3 coding sequence is TGTGCCAGCAGCTTGGAGTGGCTAGCGGACAATGAGCAGTTCTTC.

Turning to this clone: An end of the junction differs from the germline gene, which may be a read error. CDR3 sequence: CASSEDRRYRLF. DNA of the CDR3: TGTGCCAGCAGCGAGGACAGACGCTATCGCCTTTTT. The genes are TRBV28 and TRBJ1-5; possible D gene TRBD1, 6 bases. Germline lookup yields CDR1 MDHEN and CDR2 SYDVKM. The CDR3 runs to 12 residues.

V is TRBV4-3 and J is TRBJ2-7, with 11 bases matching TRBD1. Germline V gives CDR1 LGHNA, CDR2 YSLEER. This CDR3 is built from 15 residues. The J segment lost 6 bases and the V segment lost 1 base, leaving 5 bases of the junction unmatched. In DNA, the CDR3 is TGCGCCAGCAGCCAAGCCGGGACAGGGGGTGGCGAGCAGTACTTC. Residues: CASSQAGTGGGEQYF.

The J gene is TRBJ2-1, the V gene TRBV7-6, with 10 bases matching TRBD1. With V trimmed by 6 bases and J by 8 bases, 13 bases remained unmatched. The CDR3 is 16 amino acids. Germline V lookup: CDR1 SGHVS, CDR2 FNYEAQ. This CDR3 reads CASSTFRDRGPDEQFF. The DNA for the CDR3 is TGTGCCAGCAGTACTTTCCGGGACAGGGGTCCGGATGAGCAGTTCTTC.

J is TRBJ2-1 and V is TRBV19; 7 bases are a match to TRBD2. This CDR3 comprises 14 residues. Germline V gives CDR1 LNHDA, CDR2 SQIVND (reference sequence). V lost 3 bases to trimming and J lost 5 bases; unmatched junction nucleotides: 4. The DNA for the CDR3 is TGTGCCAGTAGTATCGAGCGGGGAAACAATGAGCAGTTCTTC. Its protein is CASSIERGNNEQFF.

Here the CDR3 DNA reads TGTGCCAGCAGCTTTCGACGCGGCCTGAATGAGCAGTTCTTC. Residues: CASSFRRGLNEQFF. This rearrangement joins TRBV7-8 to TRBJ2-1, with unresolved D. Germline CDR1 and CDR2: SGHVS and FQNEAQ. Trimming cost V 3 bases and J 7 bases, with 13 bases left between them. The CDR3 contains 14 residues. Filled out from reference TRBV7-8 and TRBJ2-1, the complete variable domain reads GAGVSQSPRYKVAKRGQDVALRCDPISGHVSLFWYQQALGQGPEFLTYFQNEAQLDKSGLPSDRFFAERPEGSVSTLKIQRTQQEDSAVYLCASSFRRGLNEQFFGPGTRLTVL.

This chain joins TRBV5-1 and TRBJ1-3; D gene unclear. The CDR3 loop spans 15 amino acids. Germline CDR1 and CDR2: SGHRS and YFSETQ. Trimming took 0 bases from V and 0 from J, leaving 7 bases between them. CDR3 loop: CASSLGAGSGNTIYF. The CDR3 DNA is TGCGCCAGCAGCTTGGGCGCCGGCTCTGGAAACACCATATATTTT.

The gene calls are TRBV6-2 or TRBV6-3 and TRBJ2-7; TRBD1 aligns across 8 bases. Germline CDR1 reads MNHEY; CDR2 reads SVGEGT. The CDR3 has 14 residues. J gave up 2 bases and V 2 bases, and 2 bases lay outside the gene matches. Written as DNA, the CDR3 is TGTGCCAGCAGTTACCTCAGGGGGCCCTACGAGCAGTACTTC. This gives the protein CASSYLRGPYEQYF.

J is TRBJ2-6 and V is TRBV9, with a possible D match to TRBD1 (5 bases). This CDR3 has 16 amino acids. Between the trimmed V and J ends, which lost 3 bases and 0 bases, there was a span of 10 bases. CDR1 and CDR2 from the germline V gene are SGDLS and YYNGEE. The CDR3 sequence: CASSADSTSGANVLTF. As DNA, the CDR3 is TGTGCCAGCAGCGCAGACAGTACCTCTGGGGCCAACGTCCTGACTTTC.

V gene TRBV5-4 combines with J gene TRBJ2-5; 9 bases line up with TRBD1. The CDR3 loop spans 15 amino acids. Germline V CDR1 and CDR2: SGHNT, YYREEE (reference sequence). J lost 5 bases, V lost 5 bases, and 10 bases had no gene match. CDR3 residues: CASSEIVGQGETQYF. The CDR3 DNA sequence: TGTGCCAGCAGTGAAATTGTCGGACAGGGGGAGACCCAGTACTTC.

The J gene is TRBJ2-7, the V gene TRBV12-3 or TRBV12-4; D remains unclear. CDR3 length: 11 amino acids. V lost 11 bases and J 3 bases, leaving 11 bases between the germline ends. The CDR3 coding sequence is TGTGCCGGCGACTGGGTCTACGAGCAGTACTTC. This translates into CAGDWVYEQYF.

The chain joins TRBV30 to TRBJ1-2; TRBD1 agrees at 8 bases. After removal of 4 bases from V and 4 bases from J, the junction contained 8 bases not matched to a gene. Germline V gene sequence: CDR1 GTSNPN, CDR2 SVGIG (reference sequence). This CDR3 has 14 amino acids. The CDR3 here is CAWTADRGGYGYTF. Here the CDR3 DNA reads TGTGCCTGGACCGCCGACAGGGGCGGCTATGGCTACACCTTC. Looking up the rest from reference TRBV30 and TRBJ1-2 gives the full variable domain: SQTIHQWPATLVQPVGSPLSLECTVEGTSNPNLYWYRQAAGRGLQLLFYSVGIGQISSEVPQNLSASRPQDRQFILSSKKLLLSDSGFYLCAWTADRGGYGYTFGSGTRLTVV.

The chain couples TRBV27 to TRBJ1-6; D unresolved. V lost 5 bases to trimming and J lost 6 bases, with 17 bases between them. The CDR3 consists of 16 residues. The V gene's germline CDR1 is MNHEY and CDR2 SMNVEV (reference sequence). The CDR3 DNA reads as TGTGCCAGCAGTCTCGGAGGTCCGAAGATTAATTCACCCCTCCACTTT. Residues: CASSLGGPKINSPLHF.

The CDR3 sequence: CASNRAAYNEQFF. In nucleotides, the CDR3 is TGTGCCAGCAACAGGGCGGCCTACAATGAGCAGTTCTTC. The genes are TRBV5-8 and TRBJ2-1; the D gene is possibly TRBD1 (6 bases). The CDR3 covers 13 residues. Trimming removed 6 bases from V and 2 bases from J, with 9 bases in between. The germline gives CDR1 SGHTS, CDR2 YDEGEE.